The rows below give T cell receptor beta chains drawn from one sample of a study of T cells after posttransplantation cyclophosphamide. The data were produced by immunoSEQ multiplex PCR, yet TCRdb's version contains in-frame clones alone and is incomplete. In the table there are more than 15,000 clones, around 82% of which are singletons. Sequences were derived from PBMCs, sampled 350 to 400 days after allogeneic stem cell transplant with calcineurin inhibitor and methotrexate. The receptor set was obtained from a male patient aged 18-30 years who received an allogeneic stem cell transplant from a related donor, was CMV-positive, and had no GVHD. Some T cells may be the graft donor's. The CDR3 runs from the conserved cysteine through the conserved F or W.

j_call: TRBJ1-2; v_call: TRBV6-4; cdr3_aa: CASSGRQDPPIRAGYTF
j_call: TRBJ2-7; v_call: TRBV7-2; cdr3_aa: CASSRTGSYEQYF
j_call: TRBJ2-3; v_call: TRBV7-3; cdr3_aa: CASSLTGVRGTDTQYF
j_call: TRBJ1-6; v_call: TRBV6-5; cdr3_aa: CASRSGQLNSPLHF
j_call: TRBJ2-5; v_call: TRBV5-1; cdr3_aa: CASSSQGPQETQYF
j_call: TRBJ2-6; v_call: TRBV5-1; cdr3_aa: CASSFLSGANVLTF
j_call: TRBJ1-6; v_call: TRBV4-3; cdr3_aa: CASSQDRQGLGYNSPLLF
j_call: TRBJ2-3; v_call: TRBV4-1; cdr3_aa: CASSPSLGVPGGTSTDTQYF
j_call: TRBJ2-7; v_call: TRBV15; cdr3_aa: CATSPQTGLRQYF
j_call: TRBJ2-2; v_call: TRBV5-4; cdr3_aa: CASRGDRVPGELFF
j_call: TRBJ2-1; v_call: TRBV19; cdr3_aa: CASGLAEYSEQFF
j_call: TRBJ2-5; v_call: TRBV4-2; cdr3_aa: CASSQESGPRKETQYF
j_call: TRBJ2-1; v_call: TRBV11-3; cdr3_aa: CASSSLLASSYSEQFF
j_call: TRBJ2-4; v_call: TRBV28; cdr3_aa: CASSGRGEVKNIQYF
j_call: TRBJ2-5; v_call: TRBV10-1; cdr3_aa: CASSKRTGEVETQYF
j_call: TRBJ2-5; v_call: TRBV30; cdr3_aa: CAWSGGSGETQYF
j_call: -; v_call: TRBV7-9; cdr3_aa: CASSLTPYEQYF
j_call: TRBJ2-3; v_call: TRBV6-5; cdr3_aa: CASSFFDRGPTDTQYF
j_call: TRBJ2-5; v_call: TRBV6-1; cdr3_aa: CASSEVVVAGGPRETQYF
j_call: TRBJ1-1; v_call: TRBV2; cdr3_aa: CASQRGTGLTEAFF
j_call: TRBJ2-1; v_call: TRBV9; cdr3_aa: CASSARTSEIYSEQFF
j_call: TRBJ2-5; v_call: TRBV7-9; cdr3_aa: CASSLAQTSGSQETQYF
j_call: TRBJ1-2; v_call: TRBV5-1; cdr3_aa: CASSLEEGNYGYTF
j_call: TRBJ2-3; v_call: TRBV7-3; cdr3_aa: CASSYQPGLAGDTQYF
j_call: TRBJ1-3; v_call: TRBV7-2; cdr3_aa: CASSQRQGVGNTIYF
j_call: TRBJ2-7; v_call: TRBV5-5; cdr3_aa: CASSQAGSSYEQYF
j_call: TRBJ2-2; v_call: TRBV30; cdr3_aa: CAWRPLILAGGTGELFF
j_call: TRBJ2-3; v_call: TRBV7-2; cdr3_aa: CASSLAHRAGADTQYF
j_call: TRBJ1-4; v_call: TRBV30; cdr3_aa: CAWSVKKSGTGGFTNEKLFF
j_call: TRBJ1-6; v_call: TRBV7-9; cdr3_aa: CASSPTNSPLHF
j_call: TRBJ1-4; v_call: TRBV18; cdr3_aa: CASSPQGGEKLFF
j_call: TRBJ1-5; v_call: TRBV6-1; cdr3_aa: CASSESGGRRGQPQHF
j_call: TRBJ2-3; v_call: TRBV5-4; cdr3_aa: CASSLGRSTDTQYF
j_call: TRBJ2-1; v_call: TRBV6-5; cdr3_aa: CASSSPDRGVRREQFF
j_call: TRBJ1-1; v_call: TRBV28; cdr3_aa: CASSPALPNTEAFF
j_call: TRBJ2-3; v_call: TRBV28; cdr3_aa: CASSFETGGSTDTQYF
j_call: TRBJ2-5; v_call: TRBV4-1; cdr3_aa: CASSQGRLAGPVETQYF
j_call: TRBJ2-3; v_call: TRBV27; cdr3_aa: CARSTGDPDTQYF
j_call: TRBJ1-6; v_call: TRBV28; cdr3_aa: CASSSGTVNSPLHF
j_call: TRBJ2-7; v_call: TRBV7-9; cdr3_aa: CASSEGLAVNYEQYF
j_call: TRBJ1-1; v_call: TRBV19; cdr3_aa: CASSPRTGASNTEAFF
j_call: TRBJ2-3; v_call: TRBV4-3; cdr3_aa: CASSQLAGEADTQYF